The 26 T cell receptor beta chains below were found in one sample sequenced in a study of blood T cell repertoires in COVID-19. Libraries were prepared by immunoSEQ multiplex PCR; TCRdb keeps only in-frame clonotypes and omits some of them. Of roughly 140,000 clones in the sample, about 80% are singletons; the top ten hold roughly 8.3%. Sequencing used peripheral blood. These receptors were taken from a woman of 80 years or more in a cohort sampled during active or convalescent COVID-19.

The rearrangement links TRBV5-1 to TRBJ1-1; 9 bases match TRBD1. Per the germline V gene, CDR1 is SGHRS and CDR2 is YFSETQ. Trimming removed 3 bases from V and 6 bases from J; junction bases left unmatched: 6. The CDR3 contains 14 residues. CDR3 coding DNA: TGCGCCAGCAGCTATGGACAGGGGACACCTGAAGCTTTCTTT. This gives the protein CASSYGQGTPEAFF.

The chain couples TRBV12-3 or TRBV12-4 to TRBJ1-2, with 7 nucleotides matching TRBD1. V gave up 5 bases and J gave up 7 bases; unmatched junction bases: 4. CDR3 length: 12 residues. The CDR3 protein is CASSNRGAGYTF. The CDR3 coding sequence is TGTGCCAGCAGTAACAGGGGAGCTGGCTACACCTTC.

The V gene is TRBV19, the J gene TRBJ2-4, with 8 bases matching TRBD2. The CDR3 is 12 residues long. V lost 6 bases and J lost 8; bases outside the gene matches: 3. The germline CDR1 and CDR2 sequences are LNHDA and SQIVND (reference sequence). The CDR3 is CASSGGGYIQYF. The CDR3 region has the DNA TGTGCCAGTAGCGGGGGGGGATACATTCAGTACTTC.

The chain combines TRBV7-6 with TRBJ1-1; 9 nucleotides align to TRBD1. This CDR3 is 18 amino acids long. Trimming took 1 base from V and 9 from J; bases not matched to a gene: 18. Germline loops: CDR1 SGHVS, CDR2 FNYEAQ. CDR3 protein: CASSLVLSTGGVGLKAFF. In DNA, the CDR3 is TGTGCCAGCAGCTTAGTGCTCTCCACAGGGGGCGTAGGACTTAAAGCTTTCTTT.

The chain employs TRBV2 and TRBJ2-7, with 7 positions matching TRBD2. Germline CDR1 reads SNHLY; CDR2 reads FYNNEI. V lost 8 bases, J lost 4 bases, and 2 bases stayed unmatched. The CDR3 is 11 amino acids. For the CDR3, the DNA is TGTGCCAGCGGGGGGGATTACGAGCAGTACTTC. Its translation is CASGGDYEQYF.

A single count supports this clone. This chain joins TRBV28 and TRBJ2-3; the match to TRBD2 covers 10 bases. Germline trimming cut 6 bases from V and 3 bases from J; bases unmatched to any gene: 6. The length of the CDR3 is 15 residues. Germline lookup yields CDR1 MDHEN and CDR2 SYDVKM. CDR3 loop: CASSESGGATDTQYF. As DNA, the CDR3 is TGTGCCAGCAGCGAAAGCGGGGGGGCAACAGATACGCAGTATTTT.

V and J are TRBV4-1 and TRBJ2-7, with 9 bases aligning to TRBD1. Trimming took 1 base from V and 3 from J; bases not matched to a gene: 4. The CDR3 extends over 15 amino acids. CDR1 is MGHRA, CDR2 YSYEKL, per germline. CDR3 nucleotide sequence: TGCGCCAGCAGCCAAGGACAGGGGGTGGGCTACGAGCAGTACTTC. It translates to CASSQGQGVGYEQYF.

This clone was observed a single time. The chain recombines TRBV5-4 with TRBJ1-1; D perhaps matches TRBD1 (5 bases). Germline V gene data show CDR1 as SGHNT and CDR2 as YYREEE (reference sequence). Trimming left V 2 bases short and J 1 base short, with 12 bases between. There are 15 residues in the CDR3. The CDR3 loop is CASSFRGTPNTEAFF. DNA for the CDR3: TGTGCCAGCAGCTTCCGGGGGACCCCGAACACTGAAGCTTTCTTT. The whole variable domain, filled in from reference TRBV5-4 and TRBJ1-1, reads ETGVTQSPTHLIKTRGQQVTLRCSSQSGHNTVSWYQQALGQGPQFIFQYYREEENGRGNFPPRFSGLQFPNYSSELNVNALELDDSALYLCASSFRGTPNTEAFFGQGTRLTVV.

This chain connects TRBV10-3 to TRBJ1-2; tentative D call: TRBD1 (6 bases). The CDR3 covers 15 residues. The V end was cut by 0 bases, the J end by 2 bases, with 10 bases between. The germline CDR1 and CDR2 sequences are ENHRY and SYGVKD. Written as DNA, the CDR3 is TGTGCCATCAGTGAGTCGGCCCAGGGGAACTATGGCTACACCTTC. It yields the protein CAISESAQGNYGYTF.

The J gene is TRBJ2-3, the V gene TRBV7-2, with 12 bases lining up with TRBD2. V trimming: 3 bases; J trimming: 4 bases; junction bases outside the gene matches: 5. The CDR3 is 16 amino acids. Germline loops: CDR1 SGHTA, CDR2 FQGNSA. CDR3 sequence (DNA): TGTGCCAGCAGCTTCTCTAGCGGGGGGGCCTCAGATACGCAGTATTTT. Residues: CASSFSSGGASDTQYF. The whole variable domain, filled in from reference TRBV7-2 and TRBJ2-3, reads GAGVSQSPSNKVTEKGKDVELRCDPISGHTALYWYRQSLGQGLEFLIYFQGNSAPDKSGLPSDRFSAERTGGSVSTLTIQRTQQEDSAVYLCASSFSSGGASDTQYFGPGTRLTVL.

CDR3 nucleotide sequence: TGTGCCAGCAGCTTAGTATCGGGGAGCTCCTATAATTCACCCCTCCACTTT. The encoded protein is CASSLVSGSSYNSPLHF. The chain links TRBV13 to TRBJ1-6; unclear D gene. CDR3 size: 17 residues. V was pared by 1 base and J by 0 bases, with 10 bases between. Germline V CDR1 and CDR2: PRHDT, FYEKMQ (reference sequence).

J is TRBJ1-4 and V is TRBV5-1; 10 bases are shared with TRBD1. CDR3 length: 18 residues. V was pared by 1 base and J by 8 bases, with 14 bases of the junction left unmatched. CDR1 and CDR2 (germline): SGHRS, YFSETQ. CDR3 sequence: CASSLMGTGASSLEKLFF. CDR3 bases: TGCGCCAGCAGCTTGATGGGGACAGGGGCCTCGTCACTCGAAAAACTGTTTTTT.

The J gene is TRBJ2-3, the V gene TRBV13, with D uncertain. The CDR3 has 13 residues. Germline lookup yields CDR1 PRHDT and CDR2 FYEKMQ (reference sequence). V shed 2 bases and J shed 13 bases, with 16 bases lying between them. For the CDR3, the DNA is TGTGCCAGCAGCTTATCCCAGGCGACCATGGAGTATTTT. Translation: CASSLSQATMEYF.

This clone came up a few times. The chain carries TRBV6-2 or TRBV6-3 and TRBJ2-1; D might be TRBD1 (5 bases). Germline V gene lookup returns CDR1 MNHEY and CDR2 SVGEGT. The CDR3 contains 12 residues. V was pared by 2 bases and J by 9 bases, with 8 bases between. The CDR3 here is CASSYPQGEQFF. CDR3 in DNA: TGTGCCAGCAGTTACCCCCAGGGTGAGCAGTTCTTC.

The rearrangement links TRBV19 to TRBJ1-4; 7 bases are shared with TRBD1. The CDR3 length is 15 residues. The J segment lost 5 bases and the V segment lost 7 bases, leaving 10 bases of the junction unmatched. Germline CDR1 reads LNHDA; CDR2 reads SQIVND (reference sequence). In nucleotides, the CDR3 is TGTGCCAGTACTAAAACACAGGGGAAGAATGAAAAACTGTTTTTT. Encoded protein: CASTKTQGKNEKLFF.

The V gene is TRBV9, the J gene TRBJ2-5, with TRBD2 as a possible D gene (5 bases). The CDR3 runs to 15 residues. Germline V CDR1 and CDR2: SGDLS, YYNGEE. The germline V and J ends were trimmed by 1 base and 4 bases, with 14 bases remaining between them. This CDR3 reads CASSVSGEPVETQYF. The CDR3 DNA is TGTGCCAGCAGCGTAAGCGGTGAGCCGGTAGAGACCCAGTACTTC. The full variable domain, completed using reference TRBV9 and TRBJ2-5, is DSGVTQTPKHLITATGQRVTLRCSPRSGDLSVYWYQQSLDQGLQFLIQYYNGEERAKGNILERFSAQQFPDLHSELNLSSLELGDSALYFCASSVSGEPVETQYFGPGTRLLVL.

This clone was seen a few times. This sequence joins TRBV29-1 and TRBJ1-1; D is unclear. In germline, CDR1 is SQVTM, CDR2 ANQGSEA. The CDR3 contains 14 residues. V was shortened by 1 base and J by 11 bases, with 20 bases between the two germline ends. CDR3 in DNA: TGCAGCGTTGAAGTGGCGGTCGGGTCACACGCGGCTTTCTTT. Residues: CSVEVAVGSHAAFF.

This chain uses TRBV18 with TRBJ1-5; D unclear. Germline V CDR1 and CDR2: KGHSH, LQKENI. The CDR3 runs 13 residues. Between the trimmed V and J ends, which lost 2 bases and 4 bases, there was a span of 6 bases. Written as DNA, the CDR3 is TGTGCCAGCTCACCAGGGGAGAATCAGCCCCAGCATTTT. It is translated as CASSPGENQPQHF.

The J gene is TRBJ2-5, the V gene TRBV6-1; D unclear. The CDR3 has 16 residues. The germline V and J ends were trimmed by 2 bases and 5 bases, with 18 bases remaining between them. Germline V gene sequence: CDR1 MNHNS, CDR2 SASEGT. This CDR3 reads CASSENLNIIWETQYF. The CDR3 coding sequence is TGTGCCAGCAGTGAAAATTTAAACATAATTTGGGAGACCCAGTACTTC.

This clone occurred a few times. V gene TRBV6-5 combines with J gene TRBJ1-2, with TRBD1 identical over 8 bases. This CDR3 region has 14 residues. The V segment lost 6 bases and the J segment 4 bases; nucleotides outside the gene matches: 7. Germline CDR1 and CDR2: MNHEY and SVGAGI. The CDR3 nucleotides are TGTGCCAGCAGGGAGATGGGGACAGGCTATGGCTACACCTTC. This sequence encodes CASREMGTGYGYTF.

CDR3: CASSLTSGAGELFF. The CDR3 DNA reads TGCGCCAGCAGTTTGACTAGCGGGGCCGGGGAGCTGTTTTTT. The chain joins TRBV5-1 to TRBJ2-2, with 11 bases matching TRBD2. V lost 5 bases, J lost 6 bases, and 3 bases stayed unmatched. The CDR3 is 14 amino acids. Per germline, CDR1 SGHRS and CDR2 YFSETQ. Drawing the rest from reference TRBV5-1 and TRBJ2-2, the complete variable domain is KAGVTQTPRYLIKTRGQQVTLSCSPISGHRSVSWYQQTPGQGLQFLFEYFSETQRNKGNFPGRFSGRQFSNSRSEMNVSTLELGDSALYLCASSLTSGAGELFFGEGSRLTVL.

V and J are TRBV23-1 and TRBJ1-2; tentatively, D is TRBD1 (5 bases). TRBV23-1 carries the ORF label, with uncertain function. The CDR3 runs 14 residues. Trimming shortened V by 4 bases and J by 6 bases, and 15 bases separated the two germline ends. CDR3 region: CASSLPGGGNGYTF. CDR3 nucleotides: TGCGCCAGCAGTCTTCCCGGGGGAGGTAATGGCTACACCTTC.

The chain has TRBV9 and TRBJ1-3, with 8 bases lining up with TRBD1. The ends lost 4 bases at V and 2 bases at J; junction bases unmatched: 5. CDR1 and CDR2 from the germline V gene are SGDLS and YYNGEE. There are 15 residues in the CDR3. The CDR3 DNA sequence: TGTGCCAGCAGCCCGCAGACAGGGGCTGGAAACACCATATATTTT. Amino acids: CASSPQTGAGNTIYF. Based on the CDR3 plus reference TRBV9 and TRBJ1-3, the full variable domain is DSGVTQTPKHLITATGQRVTLRCSPRSGDLSVYWYQQSLDQGLQFLIQYYNGEERAKGNILERFSAQQFPDLHSELNLSSLELGDSALYFCASSPQTGAGNTIYFGEGSWLTVV.

The chain combines TRBV10-2 with TRBJ2-7, with 9 bases that match TRBD2. The CDR3 consists of 15 residues. V was pared by 1 base and J by 7 bases, with 8 bases of the junction left unmatched. Germline CDR1 and CDR2: WSHSY and SAAADI. The chain's CDR3 is CASSEYGSGGNEQYV. The DNA of the CDR3 is TGCGCCAGCAGTGAGTATGGGAGCGGGGGGAATGAGCAGTACGTC.

CDR3 coding DNA: TGTGCCAGCAGCCGGTCAGGGCCCTATAATTCACCCCTCCACTTT. This sequence encodes CASSRSGPYNSPLHF. This chain uses TRBV6-2 or TRBV6-3 with TRBJ1-6; D perhaps matches TRBD1 (5 bases). Germline lookup yields CDR1 MNHEY and CDR2 SVGEGT. CDR3 length: 15 amino acids. Trimming removed 6 bases from V and 2 bases from J, with 11 bases in between.

The V and J genes are TRBV5-1 and TRBJ1-1; 9 bases agree with TRBD1. The CDR3 is made up of 14 amino acids. Germline V CDR1 and CDR2: SGHRS, YFSETQ. J was trimmed by 1 base and V by 4 bases; bases with no gene match: 2. The CDR3 DNA follows: TGCGCCAGCAGCCTGGACAGGGGGAACACTGAAGCTTTCTTT. It yields the protein CASSLDRGNTEAFF.